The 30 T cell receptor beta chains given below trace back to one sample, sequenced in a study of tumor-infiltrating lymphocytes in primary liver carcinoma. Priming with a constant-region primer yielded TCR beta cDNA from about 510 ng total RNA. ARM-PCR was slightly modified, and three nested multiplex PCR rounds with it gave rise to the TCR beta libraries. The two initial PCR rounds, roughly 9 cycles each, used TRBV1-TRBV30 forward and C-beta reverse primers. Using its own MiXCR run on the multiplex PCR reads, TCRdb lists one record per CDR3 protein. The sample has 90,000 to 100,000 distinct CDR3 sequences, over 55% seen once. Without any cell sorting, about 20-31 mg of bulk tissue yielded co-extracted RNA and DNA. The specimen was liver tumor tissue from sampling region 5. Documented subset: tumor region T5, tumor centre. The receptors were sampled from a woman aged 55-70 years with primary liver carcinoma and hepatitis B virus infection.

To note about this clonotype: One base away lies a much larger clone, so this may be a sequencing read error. Here the CDR3 DNA reads TGTGTCAGCCGTCTAGCGGGCTACAATGAGCAGTTCTTC. It translates to CVSRLAGYNEQFF. V and J are TRBV7-9 and TRBJ2-1; 8 positions agree with TRBD2. This CDR3 is built from 13 residues. Germline V gene sequence: CDR1 SEHNR, CDR2 FQNEAQ (reference sequence).

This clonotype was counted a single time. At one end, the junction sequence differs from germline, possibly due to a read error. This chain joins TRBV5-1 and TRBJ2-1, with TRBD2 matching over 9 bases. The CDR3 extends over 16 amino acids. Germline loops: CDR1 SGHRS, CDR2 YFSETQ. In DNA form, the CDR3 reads TGCTCCAGCAGCTTGGACCCTAGCGGGACTTACAATGAGCAGTTCTTC. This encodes CSSSLDPSGTYNEQFF. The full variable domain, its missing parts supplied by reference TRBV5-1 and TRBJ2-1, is KAGVTQTPRYLIKTRGQQVTLSCSPISGHRSVSWYQQTPGQGLQFLFEYFSETQRNKGNFPGRFSGRQFSNSRSEMNVSTLELGDSALYLCSSSLDPSGTYNEQFFGPGTRLTVL.

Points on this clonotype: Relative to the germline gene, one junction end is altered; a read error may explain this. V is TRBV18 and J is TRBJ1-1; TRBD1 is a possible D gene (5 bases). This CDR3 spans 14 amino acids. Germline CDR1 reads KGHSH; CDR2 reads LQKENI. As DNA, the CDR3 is TGTGCCAACTCACCATATTCCCAAGGGACTGAATCTTTCTTT. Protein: CANSPYSQGTESFF.

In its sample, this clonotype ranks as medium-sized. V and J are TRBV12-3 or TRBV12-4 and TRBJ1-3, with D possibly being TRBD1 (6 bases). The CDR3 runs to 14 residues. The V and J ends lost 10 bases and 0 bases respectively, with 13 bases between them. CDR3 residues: CATIQGTSGNTIYF. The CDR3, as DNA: TGTGCCACCATACAGGGTACCTCTGGAAACACCATATATTTT.

CDR3 sequence: CSAWNKETQYF. For the CDR3, the DNA is TGCAGTGCTTGGAATAAAGAGACCCAGTACTTC. The chain carries TRBV20-1 and TRBJ2-5, with D uncertain. CDR1 is DFQATT, CDR2 SNEGSKA, per germline (reference sequence). The CDR3 has 11 amino acids. Trimming took off 5 bases at V and 3 bases at J, with 7 bases between the two ends.

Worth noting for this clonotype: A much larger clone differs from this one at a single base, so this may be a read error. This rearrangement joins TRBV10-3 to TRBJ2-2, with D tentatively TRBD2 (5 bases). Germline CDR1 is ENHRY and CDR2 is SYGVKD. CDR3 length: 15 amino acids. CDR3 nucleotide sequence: TGTGCCATCAGGGGAGCGAAAACGAACACCGGGGAGCCGTTTTTT. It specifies CAIRGAKTNTGEPFF.

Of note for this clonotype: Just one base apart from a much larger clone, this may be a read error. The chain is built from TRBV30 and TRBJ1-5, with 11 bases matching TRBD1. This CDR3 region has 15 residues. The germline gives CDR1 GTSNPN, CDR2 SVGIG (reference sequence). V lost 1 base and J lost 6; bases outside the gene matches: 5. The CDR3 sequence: CAWSGRGTGGQPQHF. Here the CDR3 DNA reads TGTGCCTGGAGTGGCCGGGGGACAGGGGGTCAGCCCCAGCATTTT.

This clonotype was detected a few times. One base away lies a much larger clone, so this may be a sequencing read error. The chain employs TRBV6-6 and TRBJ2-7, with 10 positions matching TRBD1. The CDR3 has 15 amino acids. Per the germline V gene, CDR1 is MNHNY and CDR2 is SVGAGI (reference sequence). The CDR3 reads CVSKYLGTGAYEQYF. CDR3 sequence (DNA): TGTGTCAGCAAATACTTAGGGACAGGGGCCTACGAGCAGTACTTC.

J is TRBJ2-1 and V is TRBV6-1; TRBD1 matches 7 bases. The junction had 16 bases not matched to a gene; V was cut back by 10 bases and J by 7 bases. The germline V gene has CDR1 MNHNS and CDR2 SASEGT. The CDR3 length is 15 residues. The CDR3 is CANSSRDRVANEQFF. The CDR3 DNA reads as TGTGCCAACAGCTCCCGAGACAGGGTTGCAAATGAGCAGTTCTTC.

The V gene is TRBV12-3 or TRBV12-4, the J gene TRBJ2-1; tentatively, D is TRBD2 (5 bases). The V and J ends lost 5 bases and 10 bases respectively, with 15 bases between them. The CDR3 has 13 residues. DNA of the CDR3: TGTGCCAGCAGTACCATCCCGAGCGGCGAGCAGTTCTTC. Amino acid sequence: CASSTIPSGEQFF.

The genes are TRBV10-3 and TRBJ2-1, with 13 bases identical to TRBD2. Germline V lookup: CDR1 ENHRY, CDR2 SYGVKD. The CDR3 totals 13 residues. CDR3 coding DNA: TGTAACATCGGACTAGCGGGAGCCAATGAGCAGTTCTTC. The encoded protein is CNIGLAGANEQFF.

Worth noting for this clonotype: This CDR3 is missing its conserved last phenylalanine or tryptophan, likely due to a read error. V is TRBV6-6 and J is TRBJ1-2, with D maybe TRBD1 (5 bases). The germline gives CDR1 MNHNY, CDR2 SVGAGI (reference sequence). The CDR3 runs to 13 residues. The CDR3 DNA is TGTGCCAGCACCTTAGACAGCAACTATGGGTACACCTTA. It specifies CASTLDSNYGYTL.

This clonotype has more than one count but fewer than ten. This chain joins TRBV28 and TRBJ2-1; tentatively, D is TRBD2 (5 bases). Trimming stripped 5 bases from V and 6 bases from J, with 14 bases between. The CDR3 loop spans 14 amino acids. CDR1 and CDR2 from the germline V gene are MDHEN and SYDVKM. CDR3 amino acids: CASSQRDPVNEQFF. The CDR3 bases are TGTGCCAGCAGTCAACGGGATCCGGTCAATGAGCAGTTCTTC.

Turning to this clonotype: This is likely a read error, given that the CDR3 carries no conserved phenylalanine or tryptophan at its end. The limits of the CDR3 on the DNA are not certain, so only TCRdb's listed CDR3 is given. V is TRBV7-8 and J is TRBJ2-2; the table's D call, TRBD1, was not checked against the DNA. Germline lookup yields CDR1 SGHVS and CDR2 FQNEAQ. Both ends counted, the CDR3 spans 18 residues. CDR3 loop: CASSLAFGQGQNTGELFH.

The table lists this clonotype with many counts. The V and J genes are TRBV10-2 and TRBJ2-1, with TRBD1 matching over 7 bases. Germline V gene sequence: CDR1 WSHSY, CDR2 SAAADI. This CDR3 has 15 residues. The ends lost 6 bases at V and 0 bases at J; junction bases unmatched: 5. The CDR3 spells CASRGQQSSYNEQFF. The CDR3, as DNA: TGCGCCAGCAGGGGACAGCAGAGCTCCTACAATGAGCAGTTCTTC.

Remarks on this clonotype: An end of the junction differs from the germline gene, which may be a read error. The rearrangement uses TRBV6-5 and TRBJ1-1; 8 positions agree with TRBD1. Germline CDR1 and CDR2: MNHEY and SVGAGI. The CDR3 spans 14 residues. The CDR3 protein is CASRTTGVVTVAFF. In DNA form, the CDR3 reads TGTGCCAGCAGAACGACAGGGGTGGTCACTGTAGCTTTCTTT.

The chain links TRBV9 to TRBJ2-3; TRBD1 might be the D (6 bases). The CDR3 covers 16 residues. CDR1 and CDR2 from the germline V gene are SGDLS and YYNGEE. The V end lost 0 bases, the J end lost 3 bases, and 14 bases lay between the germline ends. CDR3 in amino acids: CASSVGGEGVTDTQYF. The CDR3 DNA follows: TGTGCCAGCAGCGTAGGAGGAGAGGGGGTGACAGATACGCAGTATTTT. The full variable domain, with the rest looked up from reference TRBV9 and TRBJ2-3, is DSGVTQTPKHLITATGQRVTLRCSPRSGDLSVYWYQQSLDQGLQFLIQYYNGEERAKGNILERFSAQQFPDLHSELNLSSLELGDSALYFCASSVGGEGVTDTQYFGPGTRLTVL.

CDR3 nucleotide sequence: TGTGCCAGCATGGGGCTTCCCACAGATACGCAGTATTTT. The encoded protein is CASMGLPTDTQYF. The rearrangement uses TRBV11-2 and TRBJ2-3, with D tentatively TRBD1 (5 bases). The CDR3 loop spans 13 amino acids. Trimming removed 7 bases at V and 2 bases at J, with 10 bases between. In germline, CDR1 is SGHAT, CDR2 FQNNGV.

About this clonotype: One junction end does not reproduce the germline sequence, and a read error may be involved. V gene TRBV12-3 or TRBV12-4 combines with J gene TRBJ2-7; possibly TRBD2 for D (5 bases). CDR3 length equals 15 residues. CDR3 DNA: TGTGCGAGCAGCCCCTCTAGCAGGAGGTGGTACGAGCAGTACTTC. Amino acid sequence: CASSPSSRRWYEQYF.

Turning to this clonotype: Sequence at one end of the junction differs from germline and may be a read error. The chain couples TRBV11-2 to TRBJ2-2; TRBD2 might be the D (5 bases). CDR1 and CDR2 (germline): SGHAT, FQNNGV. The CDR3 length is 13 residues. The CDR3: CASSVDRTGEPFF. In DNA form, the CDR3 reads TGTGCTAGCAGCGTAGATAGGACTGGGGAGCCGTTTTTT.

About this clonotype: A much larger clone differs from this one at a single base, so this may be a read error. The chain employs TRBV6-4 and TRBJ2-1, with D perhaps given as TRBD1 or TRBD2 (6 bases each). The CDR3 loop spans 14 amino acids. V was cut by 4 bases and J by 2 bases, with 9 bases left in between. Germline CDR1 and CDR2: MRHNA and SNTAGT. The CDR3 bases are TGTGCCAGCAGTGGGGGGGCGGCCTACAATGAGCAGTTCTTC. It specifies CASSGGAAYNEQFF.

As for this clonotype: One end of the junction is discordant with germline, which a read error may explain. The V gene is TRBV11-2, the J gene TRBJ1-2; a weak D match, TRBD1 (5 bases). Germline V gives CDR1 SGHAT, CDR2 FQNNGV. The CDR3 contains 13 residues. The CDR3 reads CDSSLPRGHGYTF. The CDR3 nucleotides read TGTGACAGCAGCTTGCCACGGGGCCATGGCTACACCTTC.

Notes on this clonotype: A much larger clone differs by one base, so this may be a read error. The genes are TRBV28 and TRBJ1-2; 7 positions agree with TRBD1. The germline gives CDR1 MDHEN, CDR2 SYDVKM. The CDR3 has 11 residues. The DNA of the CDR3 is TGTACGGCGGGACAGAGCTATGGCTACACCTTC. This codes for CTAGQSYGYTF.

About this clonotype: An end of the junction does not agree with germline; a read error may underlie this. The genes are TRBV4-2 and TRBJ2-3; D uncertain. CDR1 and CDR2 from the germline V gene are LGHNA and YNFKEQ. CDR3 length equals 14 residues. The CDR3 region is CVSSQVRSTDTQYF. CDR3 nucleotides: TGTGTCAGCAGCCAAGTTAGAAGTACAGATACGCAGTATTTT.

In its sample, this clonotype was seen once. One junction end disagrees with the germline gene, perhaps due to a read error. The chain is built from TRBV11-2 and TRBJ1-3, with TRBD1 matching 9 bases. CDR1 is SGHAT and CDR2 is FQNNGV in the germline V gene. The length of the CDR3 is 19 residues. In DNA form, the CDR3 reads TGTGCCAGCAGCTCACGCCCGGACAGGGGTGCGTACTCTGGAAGCACCATATATTTC. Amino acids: CASSSRPDRGAYSGSTIYF. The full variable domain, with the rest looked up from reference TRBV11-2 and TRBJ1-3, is EAGVAQSPRYKIIEKRQSVAFWCNPISGHATLYWYQQILGQGPKLLIQFQNNGVVDDSQLPKDRFSAERLKGVDSTLKIQPAKLEDSAVYLCASSSRPDRGAYSGSTIYFGEGSWLTVV.

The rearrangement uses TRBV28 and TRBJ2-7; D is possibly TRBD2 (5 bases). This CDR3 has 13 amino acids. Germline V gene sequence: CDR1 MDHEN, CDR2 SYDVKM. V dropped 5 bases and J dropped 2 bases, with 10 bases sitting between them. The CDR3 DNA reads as TGTGCCAGCAGTAGAGGGTGGACCTACGAGCAGTACTTC. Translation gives CASSRGWTYEQYF.

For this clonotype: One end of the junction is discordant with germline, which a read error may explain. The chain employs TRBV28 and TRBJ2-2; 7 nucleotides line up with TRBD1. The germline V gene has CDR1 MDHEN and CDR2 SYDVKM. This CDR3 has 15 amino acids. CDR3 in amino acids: CDSSGQETLTGELFF. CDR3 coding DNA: TGTGACAGCAGCGGACAGGAAACCCTCACCGGGGAGCTGTTTTTT.

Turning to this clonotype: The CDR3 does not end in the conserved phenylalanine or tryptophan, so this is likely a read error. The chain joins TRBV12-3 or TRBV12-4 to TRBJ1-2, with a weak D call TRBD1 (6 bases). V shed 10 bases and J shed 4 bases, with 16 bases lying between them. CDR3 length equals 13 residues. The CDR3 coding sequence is TGTGCCAACAATCGCGCAGGGGCCTATGGCTACACCTTA. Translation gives CANNRAGAYGYTL.

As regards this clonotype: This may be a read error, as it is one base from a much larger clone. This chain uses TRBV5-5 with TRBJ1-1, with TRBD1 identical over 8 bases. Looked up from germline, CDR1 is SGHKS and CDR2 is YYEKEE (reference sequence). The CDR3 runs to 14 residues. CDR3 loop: CASSYRGENIEAFF. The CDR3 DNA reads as TGTGCCAGCAGCTACAGGGGGGAGAACATTGAAGCTTTCTTT.

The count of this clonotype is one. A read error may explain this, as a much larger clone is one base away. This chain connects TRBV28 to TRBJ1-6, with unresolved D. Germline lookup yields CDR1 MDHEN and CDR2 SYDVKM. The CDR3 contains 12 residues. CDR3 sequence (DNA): TGTGGCAGCACCCCCTATAATTCACCCCTCCACTTT. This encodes CGSTPYNSPLHF.